Listed below are T cell receptor beta chains from one sample, sequenced in a study of OX40 agonist ivuxolimab in advanced cancers. Sequencing used immunoSEQ multiplex PCR; TCRdb keeps in-frame clones, though not all of them. The sample contains under 70,000 clones, roughly 90% of which appear only once. The sample consisted of CD4+ or CD8+ T cells sorted from blood, taken in a trial of the OX40 agonist ivuxolimab. The receptor set was obtained from an adult with an advanced solid tumor such as melanoma, head and neck, liver or kidney cancer. CDR3s include the opening cysteine and the closing phenylalanine or tryptophan. Fields, in order: J gene, V gene, clone size, D gene, CDR3 protein, CDR3 DNA. D genes are given only for firm matches. Not all rows give a size; the values are once, few, many and, for expanded clones, a class.

TRBJ2-3 TRBV19 - - CASSNRGTDTQYF TGTGCCAGTAGTAACAGGGGCACAGATACGCAGTATTTT
TRBJ2-7 TRBV30 - TRBD2 CAWSRLAGGPGEQYF TGTGCCTGGAGTCGACTAGCGGGAGGGCCGGGCGAGCAGTACTTC
TRBJ1-5 TRBV2 - - CASSANGGNQPQHF TGTGCCAGCAGCGCTAATGGGGGGAATCAGCCCCAGCATTTT
TRBJ1-5 TRBV11-2 - - CASSSPARPQHF TGTGCCAGCAGCTCCCCAGCGCGGCCCCAGCATTTT
TRBJ2-7 TRBV7-2 - - CASSYSIMGYEQYF TGTGCCAGCAGCTATTCAATAATGGGGTACGAGCAGTACTTC
TRBJ1-1 TRBV6-1 - - CACSQGHLNTEAFF TGTGCTTGCTCCCAGGGACACCTGAACACTGAAGCTTTCTTT
TRBJ1-4 TRBV5-4 - - CASSFGQGTEKLFF TGTGCCAGCAGCTTCGGTCAGGGGACTGAAAAACTGTTTTTT
TRBJ2-6 TRBV7-9 - - CASSLVGGPGANVLTF TGTGCCAGCAGCTTAGTTGGGGGGCCCGGGGCCAACGTCCTGACTTTC
TRBJ2-5 TRBV5-1 - TRBD2 CASSGGDAETQYF TGCGCCAGTTCGGGAGGGGACGCGGAGACCCAGTACTTC
TRBJ2-7 TRBV5-6 once TRBD2 CASSFRGQRLAGGGEQYF TGTGCCAGCAGCTTTAGGGGACAAAGACTAGCGGGAGGCGGCGAGCAGTACTTC
TRBJ1-5 TRBV6-5 once - CASSQRGGSEQPQHF TGTGCCAGCAGCCAAAGGGGAGGGTCGGAGCAGCCCCAGCATTTT
TRBJ2-7 TRBV6-6 - - CASSYSESRQSYEQYF TGTGCCAGCAGTTACTCGGAATCCAGGCAGTCCTACGAGCAGTACTTC
TRBJ2-7 TRBV30 - - CAWSAGRGYEQYF TGTGCCTGGAGTGCCGGTCGGGGCTACGAGCAGTACTTC
TRBJ2-3 TRBV2 - - CASSETIWTDTQYF TGTGCCAGCAGTGAGACGATTTGGACAGATACGCAGTATTTT
TRBJ2-1 TRBV20-1 - - CSADARDQFF TGCAGTGCTGACGCTAGGGACCAGTTCTTC
TRBJ2-2 TRBV6-1 - TRBD1 CASRRDRANTGELFF TGTGCCAGCAGGAGGGACAGGGCTAACACCGGGGAGCTGTTTTTT
TRBJ2-6 TRBV7-8 - - CASSRQTLSGANVLTF TGTGCCAGCAGCCGCCAGACTCTCTCTGGGGCCAACGTCCTGACTTTC
TRBJ1-1 TRBV29-1 few - CSGTRVMNTEAFF TGCAGCGGGACAAGGGTCATGAACACTGAAGCTTTCTTT
TRBJ1-1 TRBV9 - - CASSSGWVVNTEAFF TGTGCCAGCAGCTCGGGGTGGGTGGTGAACACTGAAGCTTTCTTT
TRBJ2-5 TRBV6-5 - TRBD1 CASRATGGRETQYF TGTGCCAGCAGGGCTACAGGGGGTCGGGAGACCCAGTACTTC
TRBJ2-7 TRBV6-5 - TRBD2 CASSYRAGGIFHEQYF TGTGCCAGCAGTTACCGGGCGGGAGGGATTTTCCACGAGCAGTACTTC
TRBJ2-6 TRBV11-2 - - CATRLGNSGANVLTF TGTGCCACCCGGCTAGGTAACTCTGGGGCCAACGTCCTGACTTTC
TRBJ2-3 TRBV9 - TRBD2 CASSVATGQAGVFYF TGTGCCAGCAGCGTAGCTACAGGACAAGCGGGAGTGTTCTATTTT
TRBJ2-3 TRBV11-3 - - CASTTGTSTDTQYF TGTGCCAGCACTACGGGGACTAGCACAGATACGCAGTATTTT
TRBJ1-5 TRBV5-8 - - CASSLALGGNNQPQHF TGTGCCAGCAGCTTGGCCTTAGGCGGGAACAATCAGCCCCAGCATTTT
TRBJ1-5 TRBV11-3 - - CASSVNRDQPQHF TGTGCCAGCAGCGTAAACAGGGATCAGCCCCAGCATTTT
TRBJ1-2 TRBV6-5 - - CASSYEVRGGYTF TGTGCCAGCAGTTACGAAGTTCGAGGCGGCTACACCTTC
TRBJ2-4 TRBV1 - - CTSLPGHSTFGNIQYF TGCACCAGCTTACCGGGACACTCTACATTTGGAAACATTCAGTACTTC
TRBJ2-7 TRBV2 - TRBD2 CASSGRLALNEQYF TGTGCCAGCAGTGGGAGACTAGCGCTCAACGAGCAGTACTTC
TRBJ2-5 TRBV2 few - CASSEGSVETQYF TGTGCCAGCAGTGAGGGAAGTGTAGAGACCCAGTACTTC
TRBJ2-7 TRBV6-1 - - CASTNQKGQYF TGTGCCAGCACCAACCAGAAGGGGCAGTACTTC
TRBJ1-2 TRBV7-9 - - CASSPGTGPVDGYTF TGTGCCAGCAGCCCGGGGACTGGGCCGGTGGATGGCTACACCTTC
TRBJ2-5 TRBV19 - - CASSIASKETQYF TGTGCCAGTAGTATCGCTAGTAAAGAGACCCAGTACTTC
TRBJ2-7 TRBV5-3 - TRBD2 CARARRLADPYEQYF TGTGCCAGGGCTAGAAGACTAGCGGACCCCTACGAGCAGTACTTC
TRBJ2-7 TRBV6-1 - - CASSDLSGQYF TGTGCCAGCAGTGATCTCTCGGGGCAGTACTTC
TRBJ2-7 TRBV15 once - CATSREFSYEQYF TGTGCCACCAGCAGAGAATTCTCCTACGAGCAGTACTTC
TRBJ2-1 TRBV6-5 - - CASSYRGYNEQFF TGTGCCAGCAGTTACCGCGGTTACAATGAGCAGTTCTTC
TRBJ2-1 TRBV29-1 - TRBD1 CSVSDRGKLNEQFF TGCAGCGTTTCTGACAGGGGAAAGCTCAATGAGCAGTTCTTC
TRBJ1-3 TRBV6-5 - TRBD1 CASSYGQGEGNTIYF TGTGCCAGCAGTTACGGACAGGGGGAAGGAAACACCATATATTTT
TRBJ1-2 TRBV5-5 - TRBD1 CASSTGSTGAYYGYTF TGTGCCAGCAGCACTGGTTCGACAGGGGCTTACTATGGCTACACCTTC
TRBJ2-5 TRBV2 - - CASRMSGETQYF TGTGCCAGCAGGATGAGCGGAGAGACCCAGTACTTC
TRBJ2-3 TRBV14 - - CASSRRLQAATSTDTQYF TGTGCCAGCAGCCGACGACTCCAAGCGGCTACGAGCACAGATACGCAGTATTTT
TRBJ2-7 TRBV5-4 - TRBD1 CASSRDRGYEQYF TGTGCCAGCAGCCGGGACAGGGGTTACGAGCAGTACTTC
TRBJ1-5 TRBV11-3 - - CASSSRGDPIQPQHF TGTGCCAGCAGCTCACGGGGGGATCCAATTCAGCCCCAGCATTTT
TRBJ1-2 TRBV19 - - CASSIERQRSAAAGYTF TGTGCCAGTAGTATAGAGAGACAGCGGTCGGCAGCGGCCGGCTACACCTTC
TRBJ2-7 TRBV13 - - CASSQGGQDYEQYF TGTGCCAGCAGCCAGGGTGGGCAGGACTACGAGCAGTACTTC
TRBJ1-1 TRBV30 - - CAWGWSTSGAEAFF TGTGCCTGGGGGTGGAGCACCTCTGGCGCTGAAGCTTTCTTT
TRBJ2-5 TRBV5-3 - - CASSLDGLQETQYF TGTGCCAGCAGCTTGGACGGCCTCCAAGAGACCCAGTACTTC
TRBJ1-5 TRBV21-1 - - CASSPDGDRGDQPQHF TGTGCCAGCAGCCCAGATGGGGACAGGGGCGATCAGCCCCAGCATTTT
TRBJ1-2 TRBV6-1 - - CASSEAGNYGYTF TGTGCCAGCAGTGAAGCCGGTAACTATGGCTACACCTTC
TRBJ2-2 TRBV5-1 few TRBD2 CASSPVAGGTGELFF TGCGCCAGCAGCCCAGTAGCGGGAGGCACCGGGGAGCTGTTTTTT